The 17 T cell receptor beta chains reported below all come from one sample, sequenced in a study of prognosis after radiotherapy for stage I lung cancer. Multiplex PCR in two rounds served to amplify TCR beta CDR3 from genomic DNA. Primers (each specific to one TRBV or TRBJ gene) were used in first-round PCR. TCRdb reprocessed the multiplex PCR reads with MiXCR, giving one entry per CDR3 protein. The table lists fewer than 30,000 distinct CDR3 sequences, roughly 46% of them singletons. Sequencing was performed on PBMCs, taken before or after stereotactic body radiation therapy (not recorded which). The receptors shown here come from a donor at least 50 years old with non-small cell lung cancer.

The chain couples TRBV6-1 to TRBJ2-1; the D gene is possibly TRBD2 (5 bases). Looked up from germline, CDR1 is MNHNS and CDR2 is SASEGT. The V end was cut by 6 bases, the J end by 3 bases, with 15 bases between. This CDR3 is 15 amino acids long. For the CDR3, the DNA is TGTGCCAGCAGGCCTAGCTGGTTAGGCTACAATGAGCAGTTCTTC. Its translation: CASRPSWLGYNEQFF.

Concerning this clonotype: A single base separates this from a much larger clone, so it may be a read error. The rearrangement joins TRBV20-1 to TRBJ1-1, with 7 bases fitting TRBD1. Germline V gene data show CDR1 as DFQATT and CDR2 as SNEGSKA (reference sequence). The CDR3 covers 15 residues. The J segment lost 1 base and the V segment lost 6 bases, leaving 11 bases of the junction unmatched. The CDR3 is CSAADRQGKNTEAFF. The CDR3 DNA is TGCAGTGCCGCGGATAGACAGGGAAAGAACACTGAAGCTTTCTTT.

This clonotype was seen more than once but under ten times. The chain links TRBV24-1 to TRBJ2-7; 9 nucleotides match TRBD1. The CDR3 has 14 amino acids. The V gene's germline CDR1 is KGHDR and CDR2 SFDVKD. The ends lost 4 bases at V and 5 bases at J; junction bases unmatched: 5. This chain's CDR3 is CATSESTGGDEQYF. The CDR3 nucleotides are TGTGCCACCAGTGAATCAACAGGGGGCGACGAGCAGTACTTC.

This rearrangement joins TRBV27 to TRBJ1-6; D ambiguous. Germline V gene sequence: CDR1 MNHEY, CDR2 SMNVEV (reference sequence). Trimming took 3 bases from V and 6 from J, leaving 12 bases between them. The length of the CDR3 is 15 residues. DNA of the CDR3: TGTGCCAGCAGTTTCGAGGGTATTAGTAATTCACCCCTCCACTTT. Protein sequence: CASSFEGISNSPLHF.

This clonotype was seen at least ten times. The CDR3 spells CASSQRSLAGGPGEQFF. The CDR3 DNA follows: TGCGCCAGCAGCCAAAGGTCACTAGCGGGGGGGCCGGGTGAGCAGTTCTTC. V and J are TRBV4-1 and TRBJ2-1, with 13 bases matching TRBD2. Germline lookup yields CDR1 MGHRA and CDR2 YSYEKL. The CDR3 totals 17 residues. V was clipped by 2 bases and J by 9 bases; unmatched bases: 10.

At least ten counts were recorded for this clonotype. This may stem from a read error, because a much larger clone lies one nucleotide away. This rearrangement joins TRBV20-1 to TRBJ2-1, with D perhaps assigned TRBD1 or TRBD2 (5 bases each). The CDR3 loop spans 14 amino acids. In germline, CDR1 is DFQATT, CDR2 SNEGSKA (reference sequence). Trimming removed 4 bases at V and 8 bases at J, with 18 bases between. DNA of the CDR3: TGCAGTGCTATCCCGGGACGGGGTTTCGATGAGCAGTTCTTC. Its translation: CSAIPGRGFDEQFF.

This clonotype was detected only a few times. The V and J genes are TRBV5-4 and TRBJ1-1; no firm D call. This CDR3 spans 17 amino acids. V shed 0 bases and J shed 0 bases, with 15 bases lying between them. The germline CDR1 and CDR2 sequences are SGHNT and YYREEE (reference sequence). As DNA, the CDR3 is TGTGCCAGCAGCTTGGGTGGCCAGATAGTCATGAACACTGAAGCTTTCTTT. As protein: CASSLGGQIVMNTEAFF.

This clonotype was found many times. The chain is built from TRBV10-2 and TRBJ1-2, with D possibly being TRBD1 (5 bases). V gave up 8 bases and J gave up 3 bases, with 7 bases separating them. The V gene's germline CDR1 is WSHSY and CDR2 SAAADI. This CDR3 has 11 residues. CDR3 bases: TGCGCCAGCCGGGACGACTATGGCTACACCTTC. It specifies CASRDDYGYTF.

Judged by abundance, this clonotype is medium-sized. The chain uses TRBV28 and TRBJ1-1, with D maybe TRBD1 (6 bases). The V and J ends lost 6 bases and 8 bases respectively, with 22 bases between them. The CDR3 spans 15 residues. Germline CDR1 is MDHEN and CDR2 is SYDVKM. CDR3 sequence: CASSRGGTGTREAFF. The CDR3 DNA reads TGTGCCAGCAGCAGGGGCGGTACGGGTACCCGGGAAGCTTTCTTT. The full variable domain, completed using reference TRBV28 and TRBJ1-1, is DVKVTQSSRYLVKRTGEKVFLECVQDMDHENMFWYRQDPGLGLRLIYFSYDVKMKEKGDIPEGYSVSREKKERFSLILESASTNQTSMYLCASSRGGTGTREAFFGQGTRLTVV.

CDR3 nucleotide sequence: TGTGCCTGGAGTGGGGGCATGGGAGATGAAAAACTGTTTTTT. This codes for CAWSGGMGDEKLFF. This chain uses TRBV30 with TRBJ1-4; a weak D match, TRBD1 (5 bases). Deletions cut 1 base from V and 6 bases from J, with 12 bases between. Germline CDR1 GTSNPN, CDR2 SVGIG (reference sequence). The CDR3 length is 14 residues.

V and J are TRBV7-2 and TRBJ2-2, with TRBD2 matching 8 bases. There are 16 residues in the CDR3. With 4 bases clipped from V and 0 bases from J, the junction kept 4 bases outside the gene matches. Germline V CDR1 and CDR2: SGHTA, FQGNSA. CDR3 DNA sequence: TGTGCCAGCAGCTCCCGGGGGGGCGCGAACACCGGGGAGCTGTTTTTT. Encoded protein: CASSSRGGANTGELFF.

In its sample, this clonotype was seen many times. The gene calls are TRBV6-2 or TRBV6-3 and TRBJ2-5, with 7 bases that match TRBD2. Germline V lookup: CDR1 MNHEY, CDR2 SVGEGT. The CDR3 has 18 amino acids. Trimming cost V 0 bases and J 2 bases; bases outside gene matches: 12. The CDR3 sequence: CASSYSPESGGLQETQYF. The CDR3 DNA is TGTGCCAGCAGTTACTCCCCTGAGTCGGGGGGACTTCAAGAGACCCAGTACTTC.

This clonotype is labeled as medium-sized. The chain links TRBV3-2 to TRBJ1-1. TRBV3-2 is a documented pseudogene. CDR3 length: 10 residues. CDR3 DNA sequence: TGTGCCAGCGGACGCGCTGAAGCTTTCTTT. Encoded protein: CASGRAEAFF.

This clonotype was detected ten times or more. V gene TRBV5-4 combines with J gene TRBJ1-1; 8 bases align to TRBD1. The CDR3 contains 15 residues. Germline V CDR1 and CDR2: SGHNT, YYREEE (reference sequence). The V gene end was trimmed by 4 bases and the J gene end by 5 bases; junction bases not matched to a gene: 10. This CDR3 reads CASSPGQGTGTEAFF. The CDR3 nucleotides are TGTGCCAGCAGCCCCGGACAGGGTACGGGGACTGAAGCTTTCTTT.

This clonotype was seen at least ten times. Written as DNA, the CDR3 is TGTGCCAGCAGCCGACAGGGTTATGAGCAGTTCTTC. As protein: CASSRQGYEQFF. V and J are TRBV7-6 and TRBJ2-1, with TRBD1 identical over 7 bases. The V and J ends lost 5 bases and 8 bases, in that order; junction bases with no gene match: 3. Germline CDR1 SGHVS, CDR2 FNYEAQ. The CDR3 length is 12 residues.

This clonotype has ten or more counts. The genes are TRBV28 and TRBJ2-6; D remains ambiguous. The CDR3 extends over 15 amino acids. Germline V gene lookup returns CDR1 MDHEN and CDR2 SYDVKM. The ends were cut back, 6 bases at V and 2 bases at J, with 11 bases in the middle. In DNA form, the CDR3 reads TGTGCCAGCAGGGGTCCGTTCCCTGGGGCCAACGTCCTGACTTTC. Its protein is CASRGPFPGANVLTF.

Of note for this clonotype: The junction differs from germline at one of its ends, possibly a read error. The V and J genes are TRBV2 and TRBJ1-5; 8 bases align to TRBD1. Per the germline V gene, CDR1 is SNHLY and CDR2 is FYNNEI. CDR3 length equals 14 residues. The CDR3 region has the DNA TGTGCCAGCACCACGGACAGGGTATATCAGACCCAGCATTTT. Encoded protein: CASTTDRVYQTQHF.